This T cell receptor beta chain appears in the sequencing data of a study of response to subunit inactivated influenza vaccine. Concerning this clonotype itself: No antigen is known for it.

Overall study findings and caveats: With each seasonal influenza vaccination, the authors suggested, few new T cells are recruited.

The V gene end was trimmed by 5 bases and the J gene end by 7 bases; junction bases not matched to a gene: 7. Germline V CDR1 and CDR2: SGHVS, FNYEAQ. This CDR3 is 14 amino acids long. In TCRdb, the RT-PCR reads were re-called with MiXCR into one record per CDR3 protein. The sample shows about 650,000 distinct CDR3 sequences, around a sixth of them seen only once. The clonotype was recovered from a man between 50 and 59 years old who received an inactivated influenza vaccine. The input for sequencing was PBMCs from blood, taken about 11 days after vaccination. The chain recombines TRBV7-6 with TRBJ1-4; 7 positions match TRBD1. The CDR3 region has the DNA TGTGCCAGCAGCCAGACAGGGATGGGTGAAAAACTGTTTTTT. Encoded protein: CASSQTGMGEKLFF.